These 26 T cell receptor beta chains were all obtained from the same sample, sequenced in a study of regulatory T cells in long-lasting Graves disease. Library construction for TCR beta used iRepertoire HTBI primers and Arm-PCR of CDR3 regions. From the multiplex PCR reads, TCRdb called clonotypes with MiXCR, one entry per CDR3 protein. The repertoire holds about 440,000 distinct CDR3 sequences, with about 16% as singletons. The time point was: newly diagnosed GD, antithyroid drugs for less than 3 months. RNA isolated from PBMCs was used to make the TCR library. A further study also used this sample, focusing on T cells in Graves' hyperthyroidism and ophthalmopathy.

The specimen was peripheral blood mononuclear cells (PBMCs), collected at new diagnosis, from a patient treated with antithyroid drugs. The receptor source for this set is a woman between 25 and 40 years old with Graves disease.

The chain couples TRBV24-1 to TRBJ1-5; no clear D gene. The CDR3 length is 12 residues. The V end was cut by 4 bases, the J end by 7 bases, with 7 bases between. The germline gives CDR1 KGHDR, CDR2 SFDVKD. CDR3 sequence reads: CATSDPLQPQHF. For the CDR3, the DNA is TGTGCCACCAGTGACCCCCTGCAGCCCCAGCATTTT.

This clonotype has just a few counts. V gene TRBV6-2 or TRBV6-3 combines with J gene TRBJ1-2, with D maybe TRBD1 (6 bases). The CDR3 has 15 amino acids. V shed 2 bases and J shed 4 bases, with 14 bases lying between them. Germline CDR1 reads MNHEY; CDR2 reads SVGEGT. The CDR3 region is CASSYGGTQPYGYTF. The CDR3 DNA sequence: TGTGCCAGCAGTTACGGCGGGACACAGCCCTATGGCTACACCTTC.

In this sample, this clonotype turned up many times. The CDR3 sequence is CASSLPNRNSEAFF. CDR3 DNA: TGTGCCAGCAGTTTACCAAACAGGAATTCTGAAGCTTTCTTT. The genes are TRBV6-2 or TRBV6-3 and TRBJ1-1; a possible D gene is TRBD1 (5 bases). Germline lookup yields CDR1 MNHEY and CDR2 SVGEGT. This CDR3 has 14 amino acids. The germline V and J ends were trimmed by 4 bases and 6 bases, with 15 bases remaining between them.

At least ten counts were recorded for this clonotype. The rearrangement uses TRBV5-6 and TRBJ2-7; D might be TRBD2 (5 bases). Trimming pared 2 bases from V and 4 bases from J, leaving 13 bases between. The CDR3 has 14 residues. Germline CDR1 reads SGHDT; CDR2 reads YYEEEE. CDR3 residues: CASSLGEGGYEQYF. The CDR3 coding sequence is TGTGCCAGCAGCTTAGGAGAGGGCGGGTACGAGCAGTACTTC.

This clonotype was found many times. The J gene is TRBJ2-1, the V gene TRBV20-1; 13 bases line up with TRBD2. The V gene end was trimmed by 0 bases and the J gene end by 5 bases; junction bases not matched to a gene: 16. This CDR3 is built from 20 residues. Germline values: CDR1 DFQATT, CDR2 SNEGSKA (reference sequence). As DNA, the CDR3 is TGCAGTGCTAGAGAAATCGATAATTCGTGGACTAGCGGGAGACACAATGAGCAGTTCTTC. Amino acids: CSAREIDNSWTSGRHNEQFF.

This clonotype was detected ten times or more. The rearrangement uses TRBV20-1 and TRBJ2-1, with 8 bases matching TRBD2. Looked up from germline, CDR1 is DFQATT and CDR2 is SNEGSKA (reference sequence). The CDR3 consists of 15 residues. J was trimmed by 3 bases and V by 6 bases; bases with no gene match: 10. CDR3 sequence (DNA): TGCAGTGCCCGCCCAGTGAGCGGGAGCTACAATGAGCAGTTCTTC. This sequence encodes CSARPVSGSYNEQFF.

This clonotype was found many times. The rearrangement uses TRBV7-2 and TRBJ2-3; TRBD1 agrees at 7 bases. The CDR3 length is 14 residues. Trimming cost V 4 bases and J 0 bases; bases outside gene matches: 1. Germline V gene lookup returns CDR1 SGHTA and CDR2 FQGNSA. CDR3 region: CASSSDRSTDTQYF. The CDR3 coding sequence is TGTGCCAGCAGCTCGGACAGGAGCACAGATACGCAGTATTTT.

This clonotype appeared many times. This sequence joins TRBV9 and TRBJ1-2; D gene uncertain. The CDR3 is made up of 11 amino acids. The ends were cut back, 3 bases at V and 6 bases at J, with 6 bases in the middle. In germline, CDR1 is SGDLS, CDR2 YYNGEE. The CDR3 sequence is CASSARDGYTF. DNA for the CDR3: TGTGCCAGCAGCGCGAGGGATGGCTACACCTTC.

This clonotype was counted between two and nine times. A much larger clone is a single base away; this may be a read error. The chain uses TRBV13 and TRBJ2-1; 7 nucleotides match TRBD1. Germline CDR1 is PRHDT and CDR2 is FYEKMQ (reference sequence). The CDR3 is made up of 15 amino acids. V lost 6 bases to trimming and J lost 4 bases; unmatched junction nucleotides: 9. The CDR3 region has the DNA TGTGCCAGCAGACCCTCGGGACAGTCTTACAATGAGCAGTTCTTC. Residues: CASRPSGQSYNEQFF.

The rearrangement links TRBV24-1 to TRBJ2-1; D is unresolved. Trimming took 0 bases from V and 5 from J, leaving 10 bases between them. CDR1 KGHDR and CDR2 SFDVKD come from the germline V gene. The CDR3 is 15 residues long. CDR3 nucleotides: TGTGCCACCAGTGATTTGGACTTCGAAGACAATGAGCAGTTCTTC. Its protein is CATSDLDFEDNEQFF.

This clonotype was seen repeatedly, ten times or more. The chain recombines TRBV6-2 or TRBV6-3 with TRBJ2-7, with 8 bases aligning to TRBD1. The length of the CDR3 is 15 residues. Per germline, CDR1 MNHEY and CDR2 SVGEGT. The J segment lost 1 base and the V segment lost 6 bases, leaving 8 bases of the junction unmatched. CDR3 region: CASRDGTGLSYEQYF. The CDR3 DNA sequence: TGTGCCAGCAGAGATGGGACAGGCTTATCCTACGAGCAGTACTTC.

The table lists this clonotype with many counts. The chain joins TRBV6-2 or TRBV6-3 to TRBJ1-4; D gene ambiguous. From germline, CDR1 is MNHEY and CDR2 SVGEGT. V lost 4 bases and J 3 bases, leaving 12 bases between the germline ends. The CDR3 covers 15 residues. The CDR3 DNA reads TGTGCCAGCAGTTTTGACGGCCAGGCTAATGAAAAACTGTTTTTT. This sequence encodes CASSFDGQANEKLFF.

This clonotype was counted at least ten times. V usage is TRBV5-5 and J usage is TRBJ2-3, with a weak D call TRBD2 (8 bases). The CDR3 loop spans 15 amino acids. Trimming cost V 7 bases and J 3 bases, with 18 bases left between them. The germline gives CDR1 SGHKS, CDR2 YYEKEE (reference sequence). The CDR3 loop reads CASSKGAGGTDTQYF. The CDR3 DNA sequence: TGTGCCAGCTCAAAGGGGGCGGGAGGTACAGATACGCAGTATTTT.

This clonotype has at least ten counts. The chain is built from TRBV6-1 and TRBJ1-1; D not certain. Trimming took off 6 bases at V and 0 bases at J, with 14 bases between the two ends. The length of the CDR3 is 15 residues. The V gene's germline CDR1 is MNHNS and CDR2 SASEGT. This CDR3 reads CASRHDIEVNTEAFF. DNA of the CDR3: TGTGCCAGCAGACACGACATTGAGGTGAACACTGAAGCTTTCTTT.

The sample holds many counts of this clonotype. V gene TRBV2 combines with J gene TRBJ1-2; D call uncertain. The V end lost 1 base, the J end lost 4 bases, and 7 bases lay between the germline ends. The CDR3 is 13 residues long. Germline assignment: CDR1 SNHLY and CDR2 FYNNEI. The CDR3 bases are TGTGCCAGCAGTGAAGAGCCGTTCTATGGCTACACCTTC. Its translation: CASSEEPFYGYTF.

The gene calls are TRBV15 and TRBJ2-3; 10 bases are shared with TRBD2. CDR3 length equals 16 residues. Germline V gene data show CDR1 as LNHNV and CDR2 as YYDKDF (reference sequence). The V segment lost 3 bases and the J segment 0 bases; nucleotides outside the gene matches: 3. Here the CDR3 reads CATSSTGLASTDTQYF. The DNA for the CDR3 is TGTGCCACCAGCAGCACGGGACTAGCGAGCACAGATACGCAGTATTTT.

This clonotype was seen at least ten times. V is TRBV28 and J is TRBJ2-2, with 7 nucleotides matching TRBD1. V was clipped by 8 bases and J by 5 bases; unmatched bases: 11. CDR1 and CDR2 from the germline V gene are MDHEN and SYDVKM. This CDR3 contains 15 residues. The CDR3 DNA is TGTGCCAGCGAGGGGGCGTTTAGTGGGACCGGGGAGCTGTTTTTT. It specifies CASEGAFSGTGELFF.

V and J are TRBV2 and TRBJ2-4; the D gene is possibly TRBD2 (6 bases). The germline V gene encodes CDR1 SNHLY and CDR2 FYNNEI. The CDR3 consists of 11 residues. Trimming took 6 bases from V and 10 from J, leaving 10 bases between them. The DNA of the CDR3 is TGTGCCAGCAGAAACCTAGCGATTCAGTACTTC. Translated, it gives CASRNLAIQYF.

Concerning this clonotype: At one of its ends the junction is not consistent with the germline gene, which may arise from a read error. The gene calls are TRBV11-2 and TRBJ1-5; D gene unclear. The CDR3 is made up of 13 amino acids. Germline V gene data show CDR1 as SGHAT and CDR2 as FQNNGV. CDR3 nucleotides: TGTGCCAGCAGCATTAGCACCGATCAGCCCCGGCATTTT. As protein: CASSISTDQPRHF.

This clonotype was found many times. The chain joins TRBV28 to TRBJ2-7; perhaps TRBD2 as D (6 bases). CDR3 length: 14 residues. V lost 1 base, J lost 5 bases, and 12 bases lay in between. The V gene's germline CDR1 is MDHEN and CDR2 SYDVKM. Written as DNA, the CDR3 is TGTGCCAGCAGTTTATTCTACGGGAGTAACGAGCAGTACTTC. Its translation: CASSLFYGSNEQYF. The whole variable domain, remainder taken from reference TRBV28 and TRBJ2-7, is DVKVTQSSRYLVKRTGEKVFLECVQDMDHENMFWYRQDPGLGLRLIYFSYDVKMKEKGDIPEGYSVSREKKERFSLILESASTNQTSMYLCASSLFYGSNEQYFGPGTRLTVT.

This clonotype was detected only a few times. The rearrangement uses TRBV18 and TRBJ1-1; TRBD1 is a possible D gene (6 bases). Trimming cost V 5 bases and J 6 bases, with 10 bases left between them. This CDR3 contains 12 residues. CDR1 is KGHSH and CDR2 is LQKENI in the germline V gene. The CDR3 sequence: CASSDRTAEAFF. The DNA of the CDR3 is TGTGCCAGCTCAGATAGGACAGCTGAAGCTTTCTTT.

The CDR3 DNA sequence: TGTGCCAGCTCCCTGATGAGCGGGAGCTCCTACAATGAGCAGTTCTTC. It encodes CASSLMSGSSYNEQFF. This sequence joins TRBV18 and TRBJ2-1; 8 positions match TRBD2. With 6 bases clipped from V and 0 bases from J, the junction kept 7 bases outside the gene matches. Per germline, CDR1 KGHSH and CDR2 LQKENI. This CDR3 has 16 amino acids. Drawing the rest from reference TRBV18 and TRBJ2-1, the complete variable domain is NAGVMQNPRHLVRRRGQEARLRCSPMKGHSHVYWYRQLPEEGLKFMVYLQKENIIDESGMPKERFSAEFPKEGPSILRIQQVVRGDSAAYFCASSLMSGSSYNEQFFGPGTRLTVL.

This clonotype showed up many times. The chain recombines TRBV29-1 with TRBJ1-1; D remains unclear. Germline-derived CDR1 and CDR2 are SQVTM and ANQGSEA. The CDR3 spans 15 residues. V dropped 3 bases and J dropped 1 base, with 15 bases sitting between them. As DNA, the CDR3 is TGCAGCGTTGATCCGCGGTCCCTCTCGAACACTGAAGCTTTCTTT. Translation: CSVDPRSLSNTEAFF.

This clonotype turned up a few times. J is TRBJ2-3 and V is TRBV15; maybe TRBD2 (6 bases). V was trimmed by 0 bases and J by 7 bases, leaving 11 bases between them. Germline V CDR1 and CDR2: LNHNV, YYDKDF (reference sequence). This CDR3 has 14 amino acids. DNA for the CDR3: TGTGCCACCAGCAGAGACCCCTGGGACTATACGCAGTATTTT. Translated: CATSRDPWDYTQYF.

The chain has TRBV6-1 and TRBJ2-7; no reliable D call. The germline V gene encodes CDR1 MNHNS and CDR2 SASEGT. Deletions cut 5 bases from V and 1 base from J, with 12 bases between. The length of the CDR3 is 14 residues. The CDR3 loop is CASSTIFRSYEQYF. DNA of the CDR3: TGTGCCAGCAGTACCATATTCAGATCCTACGAGCAGTACTTC.

This clonotype was recorded at least ten times. The V call is TRBV12-5, the J call TRBJ2-1, with 8 positions matching TRBD1. J gave up 7 bases and V 6 bases, and 11 bases lay outside the gene matches. Germline lookup yields CDR1 LGHNT and CDR2 FRNRAP. The CDR3 runs to 15 residues. CDR3 bases: TGTGCTAGTGGATTACAGGGGGTTGACAGGAATGAGCAGTTCTTC. Protein sequence: CASGLQGVDRNEQFF.